The 23 T cell receptor beta chains below come from one sample, sequenced in a study of identical twins. A single record per CDR3 protein comes from TCRdb applying MiXCR to the 5' RACE reads. The table records about 100,000 distinct CDR3 sequences, under 7% of them present only once. What was sequenced was memory T cells sorted from blood. The receptors were gathered from a woman aged 50 to 65 in good health.

This clonotype was seen many times. The chain links TRBV7-9 to TRBJ2-7; unclear D gene. Trimming left V 5 bases short and J 3 bases short, with 17 bases between. This CDR3 comprises 15 residues. The V gene's germline CDR1 is SEHNR and CDR2 FQNEAQ (reference sequence). The DNA for the CDR3 is TGTGCCAGCAGCCACCGAATGGGGTTGGACTACGAGCAGTACTTC. Its translation is CASSHRMGLDYEQYF. Drawing the rest from reference TRBV7-9 and TRBJ2-7, the complete variable domain is DTGVSQNPRHKITKRGQNVTFRCDPISEHNRLYWYRQTLGQGPEFLTYFQNEAQLEKSRLLSDRFSAERPKGSFSTLEIQRTEQGDSAMYLCASSHRMGLDYEQYFGPGTRLTVT.

This clonotype came up many times. The chain has TRBV11-3 and TRBJ2-3, with D unclear. The CDR3 runs 14 residues. Trimming left V 0 bases short and J 2 bases short, with 6 bases between. Germline CDR1 SGHNT, CDR2 YENEEA. CDR3 amino acids: CASSLDLDTDTQYF. The CDR3 DNA follows: TGTGCCAGCAGCTTAGATCTAGACACAGATACGCAGTATTTT.

This clonotype was recorded at least ten times. The chain has TRBV29-1 and TRBJ2-1; 8 bases map to TRBD2. This CDR3 spans 15 amino acids. Losses at the gene ends were 7 bases for V and 6 bases for J; bases not matched to a gene: 14. Germline CDR1 and CDR2: SQVTM and ANQGSEA. The CDR3 DNA is TGCAGCGCCCGAGCCGCTGTAGCGGGAAGCAATGAGCAGTTCTTC. This sequence encodes CSARAAVAGSNEQFF.

Regarding this clonotype: The junction departs from germline at one end; a sequencing error may be responsible. The chain joins TRBV12-3 or TRBV12-4 to TRBJ1-1; no reliable D call. There are 13 residues in the CDR3. The CDR3: CASGLGRNTEAFF. CDR3 nucleotides: TGTGCCAGCGGTTTAGGCCGGAACACTGAAGCTTTCTTT.

This clonotype occurred many times. The chain recombines TRBV7-9 with TRBJ2-1; possibly TRBD1 for D (6 bases). This CDR3 region has 14 residues. V lost 5 bases and J lost 5, with 13 bases in between. CDR1 is SEHNR, CDR2 FQNEAQ, per germline (reference sequence). The CDR3 DNA is TGTGCCAGCAGCCCTCAGGGGAACCACAATGAGCAGTTCTTC. Translated: CASSPQGNHNEQFF.

The chain carries TRBV11-2 and TRBJ2-6, with TRBD2 matching over 12 bases. J was trimmed by 4 bases and V by 2 bases; bases with no gene match: 6. CDR3 length: 18 residues. Germline V gives CDR1 SGHAT, CDR2 FQNNGV. In DNA form, the CDR3 reads TGTGCCAGCAGCTTAAGACTAGCGGGAGCAGGGGGGGCCAACGTCCTGACTTTC. It translates to CASSLRLAGAGGANVLTF.

This clonotype was detected ten times or more. This chain uses TRBV7-9 with TRBJ2-7, with TRBD2 matching over 7 bases. Germline CDR1 reads SEHNR; CDR2 reads FQNEAQ (reference sequence). V shed 8 bases, J shed 1 base, and the junction held 2 bases outside the gene matches. The CDR3 runs 12 residues. The CDR3 protein is CASGGGSYEQYF. DNA for the CDR3: TGTGCCAGCGGGGGGGGTTCCTACGAGCAGTACTTC.

At least ten counts were recorded for this clonotype. This rearrangement joins TRBV5-1 to TRBJ1-1; perhaps TRBD1 as D (5 bases). The CDR3 runs 13 residues. Trimming took off 4 bases at V and 6 bases at J, with 13 bases between the two ends. The germline V gene encodes CDR1 SGHRS and CDR2 YFSETQ. CDR3: CASSDGGSPEAFF. CDR3 nucleotide sequence: TGCGCCAGCAGCGACGGGGGTTCCCCTGAAGCTTTCTTT. The whole variable domain, remainder taken from reference TRBV5-1 and TRBJ1-1, is KAGVTQTPRYLIKTRGQQVTLSCSPISGHRSVSWYQQTPGQGLQFLFEYFSETQRNKGNFPGRFSGRQFSNSRSEMNVSTLELGDSALYLCASSDGGSPEAFFGQGTRLTVV.

This clonotype was found many times. This chain links TRBV12-3 or TRBV12-4 with TRBJ2-7; D remains ambiguous. V lost 3 bases to trimming and J lost 0 bases, with 9 bases between them. This CDR3 spans 14 amino acids. CDR3 region: CASSFGSRSYEQYV. The CDR3 DNA follows: TGTGCCAGCAGTTTCGGGTCGCGCTCCTACGAGCAGTACGTC.

This clonotype was detected a few times. The gene calls are TRBV18 and TRBJ2-5, with 7 bases fitting TRBD1. The CDR3 spans 16 residues. J lost 2 bases, V lost 3 bases, and 9 bases had no gene match. The germline gives CDR1 KGHSH, CDR2 LQKENI. The CDR3 sequence: CASSPYRRDRQETQYF. CDR3 DNA sequence: TGTGCCAGCTCACCTTACCGACGGGACAGACAAGAGACCCAGTACTTC. Supplemented by reference TRBV18 and TRBJ2-5, the full variable domain reads NAGVMQNPRHLVRRRGQEARLRCSPMKGHSHVYWYRQLPEEGLKFMVYLQKENIIDESGMPKERFSAEFPKEGPSILRIQQVVRGDSAAYFCASSPYRRDRQETQYFGPGTRLLVL.

This sequence joins TRBV5-1 and TRBJ2-2, with 9 nucleotides matching TRBD2. This CDR3 is 15 amino acids long. Germline V CDR1 and CDR2: SGHRS, YFSETQ. The ends lost 4 bases at V and 4 bases at J; junction bases unmatched: 5. CDR3: CASSPTTSGTGELFF. CDR3 nucleotides: TGCGCCAGCAGCCCGACGACTAGCGGCACCGGGGAGCTGTTTTTT.

This clonotype was recorded a few times. This chain uses TRBV7-6 with TRBJ2-3; 8 nucleotides match TRBD2. This CDR3 has 15 amino acids. The germline V gene has CDR1 SGHVS and CDR2 FNYEAQ. The trim removed 1 base at V and 7 bases at J, leaving 7 bases unmatched. The CDR3 DNA reads as TGTGCCAGCAGCTTAGGTGGGACTAGTGGAAATACGCAGTATTTT. Translating it yields CASSLGGTSGNTQYF.

The rearrangement joins TRBV7-8 to TRBJ1-1, with D possibly TRBD1 on 5 matching bases. This CDR3 is built from 15 residues. Germline V gives CDR1 SGHVS, CDR2 FQNEAQ. Trimming took off 5 bases at V and 0 bases at J, with 13 bases between the two ends. This chain's CDR3 is CASSLRQLMNTEAFF. CDR3 nucleotide sequence: TGTGCCAGCAGCCTAAGACAGCTGATGAACACTGAAGCTTTCTTT. Full variable domain (remainder filled in from reference TRBV7-8 and TRBJ1-1): GAGVSQSPRYKVAKRGQDVALRCDPISGHVSLFWYQQALGQGPEFLTYFQNEAQLDKSGLPSDRFFAERPEGSVSTLKIQRTQQEDSAVYLCASSLRQLMNTEAFFGQGTRLTVV.

This clonotype was detected many times. The genes are TRBV2 and TRBJ2-7, with 7 bases identical to TRBD1. Germline V gene sequence: CDR1 SNHLY, CDR2 FYNNEI. V shed 5 bases and J 5 bases; nucleotides not matched to a gene: 6. This CDR3 region has 13 residues. The CDR3 DNA sequence: TGTGCCAGCAGTACAGGGGTCCGAGACGAGCAGTACTTC. Translated, it gives CASSTGVRDEQYF.

The table lists this clonotype with many counts. The chain carries TRBV5-1 and TRBJ1-6; no clear D gene. Trimming shortened V by 1 base and J by 0 bases, and 2 bases separated the two germline ends. Looked up from germline, CDR1 is SGHRS and CDR2 is YFSETQ. CDR3 length: 14 amino acids. This chain's CDR3 is CASSLSSYNSPLHF. In nucleotides, the CDR3 is TGCGCCAGCAGCTTGAGCTCCTATAATTCACCCCTCCACTTT.

A few counts support this clonotype. The gene calls are TRBV6-5 and TRBJ1-3; TRBD1 might be the D (6 bases). V was shortened by 6 bases and J by 0 bases, with 12 bases between the two germline ends. Germline loops: CDR1 MNHEY, CDR2 SVGAGI. This CDR3 region has 15 residues. The CDR3 bases are TGTGCCAGCAGAAGACAGGTCCTCTCTGGAAACACCATATATTTT. This translates into CASRRQVLSGNTIYF.

This clonotype has a count of ten or more. The chain links TRBV19 to TRBJ2-3; 13 nucleotides match TRBD2. CDR3 length equals 16 residues. Germline CDR1 is LNHDA and CDR2 is SQIVND (reference sequence). The V gene end was trimmed by 1 base and the J gene end by 5 bases; junction bases not matched to a gene: 3. In nucleotides, the CDR3 is TGTGCCAGTAGTATAGGGAGACTAGCGGGGGGAGATACGCAGTATTTT. As protein: CASSIGRLAGGDTQYF.

In this sample, this clonotype turned up many times. The rearrangement uses TRBV29-1 and TRBJ2-7, with D perhaps TRBD2 (6 bases). Trimming cost V 4 bases and J 7 bases, with 11 bases left between them. The CDR3 covers 11 residues. CDR1 SQVTM and CDR2 ANQGSEA come from the germline V gene. CDR3 nucleotide sequence: TGCAGCGTTGTTAGGGGAGGTGAGCAGTACTTC. It translates to CSVVRGGEQYF.

The rearrangement links TRBV7-8 to TRBJ2-7, with D hard to call. Trimming shortened V by 5 bases and J by 3 bases, and 11 bases separated the two germline ends. Germline-derived CDR1 and CDR2 are SGHVS and FQNEAQ. The CDR3 sequence is 13 residues long. The CDR3 sequence is CASSREAFYEQYV. CDR3 DNA sequence: TGTGCCAGCAGCCGAGAAGCCTTCTACGAGCAGTACGTC.

This clonotype was seen many times. V gene TRBV25-1 combines with J gene TRBJ1-2; 8 nucleotides align to TRBD1. Unmatched junction bases numbered 7, after V lost 4 bases and J lost 6 bases. Germline V lookup: CDR1 MGHDK, CDR2 SYGVNS. The CDR3 loop spans 14 amino acids. CDR3 DNA: TGTGCCAGCAGTGCCCTTGGACAGGGTAATGGCTACACCTTC. Translating it yields CASSALGQGNGYTF.

The table lists this clonotype with many counts. This sequence joins TRBV7-9 and TRBJ1-3; no definite D call. The length of the CDR3 is 10 residues. Germline assignment: CDR1 SEHNR and CDR2 FQNEAQ (reference sequence). V lost 5 bases, J lost 5 bases, and 1 base lay in between. CDR3 nucleotides: TGTGCCAGCAGCCGAAACACCATATATTTT. Its protein product is CASSRNTIYF. The variable domain in full, completed from reference TRBV7-9 and TRBJ1-3, reads DTGVSQNPRHKITKRGQNVTFRCDPISEHNRLYWYRQTLGQGPEFLTYFQNEAQLEKSRLLSDRFSAERPKGSFSTLEIQRTEQGDSAMYLCASSRNTIYFGEGSWLTVV.

This chain connects TRBV7-9 to TRBJ1-2; D gene uncertain. Trimming left V 3 bases short and J 4 bases short, with 9 bases between. Germline V gene sequence: CDR1 SEHNR, CDR2 FQNEAQ (reference sequence). The CDR3 runs 13 residues. This chain's CDR3 is CASSLAGGYGYTF. The CDR3 region has the DNA TGTGCCAGCAGCTTGGCGGGAGGCTATGGCTACACCTTC.

This clonotype qualifies as medium-sized. The chain carries TRBV27 and TRBJ2-6; TRBD1 might be the D (6 bases). Per the germline V gene, CDR1 is MNHEY and CDR2 is SMNVEV (reference sequence). V lost 4 bases to trimming and J lost 2 bases, with 12 bases between them. This CDR3 has 16 amino acids. CDR3 loop: CASSSYREPGANVLTF. The DNA of the CDR3 is TGTGCCAGCAGTTCATACAGGGAGCCTGGGGCCAACGTCCTGACTTTC. The full variable domain, rest sourced from reference TRBV27 and TRBJ2-6, is EAQVTQNPRYLITVTGKKLTVTCSQNMNHEYMSWYRQDPGLGLRQIYYSMNVEVTDKGDVPEGYKVSRKEKRNFPLILESPSPNQTSLYFCASSSYREPGANVLTFGAGSRLTVL.